This T cell receptor beta chain came from a study of T cells in Graves' hyperthyroidism and ophthalmopathy. Overall study results and limits: Most clonotypes that expanded in the thyroid above 0.001 also showed up in blood. Progression to ophthalmopathy was predicted a median of approximately 6.4 months early.

Aged 18 to 65, the patients had hyperthyroidism that was newly diagnosed and had lasted under 2 months. Together with thyroid ultrasound, orbital computed tomography, serum thyroxine and TRAb, clinical symptoms were used for diagnoses. Amplified regions were TCR beta CDR3 sequences from RNA transcripts. The HTBI primer set drove a first-round RT-PCR of the TCR CDR3. Using its own MiXCR run on the multiplex PCR reads, TCRdb lists one record per CDR3 protein. The table includes about 540,000 distinct CDR3 sequences, around 46% detected once. In regard to this clonotype: Its antigen is unknown.

The CDR3 has 8 amino acids. Germline V lookup: CDR1 DFQATT, CDR2 SNEGSKA (reference sequence). This chain joins TRBV20-1 and TRBJ2-7, with D unclear. The sequence came from a woman in her late teens or twenties with Graves' hyperthyroidism. The sample consisted of peripheral blood or thyroid tissue (not recorded which). CDR3 in DNA: TGCAGTGCTAGAGACCTTCCAGTA. Its translation: CSARDLPV.